These 5 T cell receptor beta chains came from one sample sequenced in a study of brain T cells in children with intractable seizures. The sample's time point: blood from clinic visit 5 months post-surgery; TSC patient then seizure free. Assay: immunoSEQ multiplex PCR; the TCRdb copy retains only in-frame clones and omits some. The sample lists hundreds of thousands of clones; nearly 95% were seen once. Source: peripheral blood, taken roughly 5 months after surgery. The receptor set was obtained from a boy under three years old with tuberous sclerosis and intractable seizures.

The chain recombines TRBV9 with TRBJ1-6; tentative D call: TRBD1 (6 bases). In germline, CDR1 is SGDLS, CDR2 YYNGEE. The CDR3 spans 16 residues. V shed 9 bases and J shed 4 bases, with 20 bases lying between them. The CDR3 DNA reads as TGTGCCACCGCTCATATGGACAGTGAATATAATTCACCCCTCCACTTT. This sequence encodes CATAHMDSEYNSPLHF.

V gene TRBV6-5 combines with J gene TRBJ1-2, with no clear D. The CDR3 runs to 11 residues. Trimming removed 7 bases at V and 3 bases at J, with 6 bases between. Germline values: CDR1 MNHEY, CDR2 SVGAGI. The CDR3 DNA is TGTGCCAGCAACCAGTACTATGGCTACACCTTC. It translates to CASNQYYGYTF.

As concerns this clone: The junction differs from germline at one of its ends, possibly a read error. The chain joins TRBV3-1 (or the pseudogene TRBV3-2) to TRBJ2-7, with a weak D call TRBD1 (6 bases). The germline V gene has CDR1 LGHDT and CDR2 YNNKEL (reference sequence). This CDR3 has 14 amino acids. CDR3 coding DNA: TGTGCCAGCAACCAACTCTCAGGGGTGGGGGAGCAGTACTTC. It is translated as CASNQLSGVGEQYF.

The chain is built from TRBV11-3 and TRBJ1-1; no clear D. V was trimmed by 4 bases and J by 3 bases, leaving 21 bases between them. The CDR3 extends over 17 amino acids. CDR1 and CDR2 from the germline V gene are SGHNT and YENEEA. The CDR3 DNA reads TGTGCCAGCAGCTCCGTTGACGGGCTAAATAGGTACACTGAAGCTTTCTTT. Its translation is CASSSVDGLNRYTEAFF.

V usage is TRBV29-1 and J usage is TRBJ1-2; 8 positions agree with TRBD1. Losses at the gene ends were 7 bases for V and 7 bases for J; bases not matched to a gene: 11. The CDR3 covers 13 residues. Germline CDR1 and CDR2: SQVTM and ANQGSEA. Here the CDR3 DNA reads TGCAGCGCCACAACCAGGGGGCGGGCTGGCTACACCTTC. Translated, it gives CSATTRGRAGYTF.